The clone carrying this T cell receptor (beta chain) occurred many times. The antigen remains undetermined. These data belong to a study of CD8 T cells in ankylosing spondylitis. Quantitative molecular-barcoded 5'-RACE generated the TCR beta libraries. TCRdb reprocessed the 5' RACE reads with MiXCR, giving one entry per CDR3 protein. The sample yields about 100,000 distinct CDR3 sequences, less than 25% seen once. Study-wide results and caveats: Blood of patients with ankylosing spondylitis appeared to be characterized by a TCR beta motif of eight highly homologous variants. Clones that were linked to disease were CD8+ and were relatively rare in peripheral blood. According to the report, clones linked to the disease were significantly enriched in matched synovial fluid samples taken from ankylosing spondylitis patients.

This receptor was obtained from a male donor with ankylosing spondylitis. Sequencing was carried out using synovial fluid, either unsorted or a sorted T cell fraction (not recorded which).

The CDR3 loop reads CSVENQGAWGYTF. CDR3 bases: TGCAGCGTTGAAAATCAGGGGGCTTGGGGCTACACCTTC. This chain links TRBV29-1 with TRBJ1-2; 8 nucleotides line up with TRBD1. The CDR3 is 13 residues long. From germline, CDR1 is SQVTM and CDR2 ANQGSEA. Trimming removed 2 bases from V and 8 bases from J; junction bases left unmatched: 7.